The 14 T cell receptor beta chains given below trace back to one sample, sequenced in a study of blood T cells in healthy people across ages. A second roughly 6 to 11 cycle PCR used barcoded and J-beta primers. From the 5' RACE reads, TCRdb called clonotypes with MiXCR, one entry per CDR3 protein. The sample comprises approximately 670,000 distinct CDR3 sequences, around 38% of which are singletons, and around 30% rests with the top ten. Sequenced: blood. These receptors were collected from an older man in good health.

This sequence joins TRBV7-2 and TRBJ2-1, with a weak D call TRBD1 (5 bases). Per the germline V gene, CDR1 is SGHTA and CDR2 is FQGNSA. This CDR3 has 16 amino acids. Trimming removed 5 bases at V and 8 bases at J, with 22 bases between. CDR3 in amino acids: CTSSLRATGLIYEQFF. The DNA of the CDR3 is TGTACCAGCAGCCTTAGGGCCACAGGATTGATCTATGAGCAGTTCTTC.

The rearrangement joins TRBV6-2 or TRBV6-3 to TRBJ1-1; D is ambiguous. V was trimmed by 5 bases and J by 0 bases, leaving 13 bases between them. The CDR3 contains 15 residues. Per the germline V gene, CDR1 is MNHEY and CDR2 is SVGEGT. CDR3: CASSQRSRLNTEAFF. The CDR3, as DNA: TGTGCCAGCAGTCAGCGTAGCCGTCTGAACACTGAAGCTTTCTTT.

The gene calls are TRBV20-1 and TRBJ2-1; either TRBD1 or TRBD2 may supply D (5 bases each). The length of the CDR3 is 14 residues. V gave up 5 bases and J gave up 5 bases, with 16 bases separating them. From germline, CDR1 is DFQATT and CDR2 SNEGSKA (reference sequence). CDR3 sequence (DNA): TGCAGTGCTTTGGGGCTATTCGGGAACAATGAGCAGTTCTTC. Translating it yields CSALGLFGNNEQFF.

The chain uses TRBV11-3 and TRBJ2-7; possibly TRBD2 for D (8 bases). V gave up 5 bases and J gave up 7 bases, with 33 bases separating them. This CDR3 has 19 amino acids. The germline gives CDR1 SGHNT, CDR2 YENEEA. CDR3 loop: CASSPEGGRGLAGYNEQYF. The CDR3 region has the DNA TGTGCCAGCAGCCCAGAAGGGGGCCGGGGATTAGCGGGATACAATGAGCAGTACTTC.

This clonotype was found once. The chain is built from TRBV11-2 and TRBJ2-2, with D possibly matching TRBD1 (6 bases). Germline values: CDR1 SGHAT, CDR2 FQNNGV. V lost 2 bases and J 5 bases, leaving 12 bases between the germline ends. This CDR3 region has 15 residues. CDR3 sequence reads: CASSLFQGRTGELFF. CDR3 DNA sequence: TGTGCCAGCAGCTTATTTCAGGGGCGGACCGGGGAGCTGTTTTTT.

The chain is built from TRBV11-3 and TRBJ1-5; TRBD1 might be the D (5 bases). V lost 5 bases to trimming and J lost 10 bases, with 12 bases between them. The V gene's germline CDR1 is SGHNT and CDR2 YENEEA. The CDR3 loop spans 12 amino acids. CDR3 nucleotides: TGTGCCAGCAGCCGTCCAGGGTACCCCCAGCATTTT. It specifies CASSRPGYPQHF.

This clonotype was found once. The chain couples TRBV20-1 to TRBJ2-3; 7 bases line up with TRBD1. Germline CDR1 DFQATT, CDR2 SNEGSKA (reference sequence). This CDR3 is built from 13 residues. V was clipped by 3 bases and J by 6 bases; unmatched bases: 6. CDR3 sequence: CSARKQGLDTQYF. The CDR3 nucleotides are TGCAGTGCTAGGAAACAGGGGTTGGATACGCAGTATTTT.

This clonotype was seen more than once but under ten times. The rearrangement joins TRBV5-1 to TRBJ2-7, with a tentative D call TRBD2 (6 bases). The V end lost 4 bases, the J end lost 6 bases, and 14 bases lay between the germline ends. The CDR3 runs 13 residues. Looked up from germline, CDR1 is SGHRS and CDR2 is YFSETQ. The CDR3 nucleotides read TGCGCCAGCAGCCCAATAGCGGAAGGCGAGCAGTACTTC. Its translation: CASSPIAEGEQYF.

This chain connects TRBV5-1 to TRBJ2-3, with D hard to call. This CDR3 has 15 residues. The ends were cut back, 0 bases at V and 6 bases at J, with 14 bases in the middle. Germline V CDR1 and CDR2: SGHRS, YFSETQ. CDR3 coding DNA: TGCGCCAGCAGCTTGGCCGGCGCCCTGCCGGATACGCAGTATTTT. Protein sequence: CASSLAGALPDTQYF. The variable domain in full, with the rest retrieved from reference TRBV5-1 and TRBJ2-3, is KAGVTQTPRYLIKTRGQQVTLSCSPISGHRSVSWYQQTPGQGLQFLFEYFSETQRNKGNFPGRFSGRQFSNSRSEMNVSTLELGDSALYLCASSLAGALPDTQYFGPGTRLTVL.

This clonotype was seen ten or more times. The V gene is TRBV5-1, the J gene TRBJ2-5; D is possibly TRBD2 (6 bases). The germline gives CDR1 SGHRS, CDR2 YFSETQ. This CDR3 is built from 15 residues. Trimming shortened V by 2 bases and J by 2 bases, and 13 bases separated the two germline ends. CDR3 nucleotide sequence: TGCGCCAGCAGCTTTGTCCCAAGCGGGCAAGAGACCCAGTACTTC. It translates to CASSFVPSGQETQYF.

This clonotype was counted a few times. The chain has TRBV10-3 and TRBJ1-5; 9 bases are shared with TRBD1. Germline V gene data show CDR1 as ENHRY and CDR2 as SYGVKD. CDR3 length: 13 residues. V lost 1 base to trimming and J lost 15 bases; unmatched junction nucleotides: 7. CDR3 bases: TGTGCCATCAGTGAGTACGGGACAGGGACTACGCATTTT. Translation gives CAISEYGTGTTHF.

The rearrangement links TRBV6-2 or TRBV6-3 to TRBJ2-3; 12 nucleotides match TRBD1. CDR1 and CDR2 (germline): MNHEY, SVGEGT. Trimming at V came to 10 bases and at J to 2 bases, leaving 10 bases not matched to a gene. CDR3 length equals 16 residues. The CDR3 DNA reads as TGTGCCACGCGGGCGGGACAGGGGGCTGCCACAGATACGCAGTATTTT. This sequence encodes CATRAGQGAATDTQYF.

This clonotype was found many times. The rearrangement joins TRBV6-5 to TRBJ2-2; TRBD1 matches 7 bases. After removal of 6 bases from V and 1 base from J, the junction contained 5 bases not matched to a gene. Germline-derived CDR1 and CDR2 are MNHEY and SVGAGI. This CDR3 region has 15 residues. The DNA of the CDR3 is TGTGCCAGCAGAATTGGGACAGTGAACACCGGGGAGCTGTTTTTT. Amino acids: CASRIGTVNTGELFF.

This chain links TRBV4-2 with TRBJ2-7; possibly TRBD1 for D (5 bases). The CDR3 is 15 amino acids. Trimming shortened V by 1 base and J by 2 bases, and 12 bases separated the two germline ends. In germline, CDR1 is LGHNA, CDR2 YNFKEQ. CDR3 nucleotide sequence: TGTGCCAGCAGCCAAGCCCTACAGGTTACCTACGAGCAGTACTTC. Protein sequence: CASSQALQVTYEQYF.